This TCR beta chain comes out of a study of CXCR3-negative and CXCR3-positive naive CD8 T cells. Study-level findings and limits: CXCR3-negative naive cells had less hydrophobic TRB CDR3s than did CXCR3-positive naive cells. TRBV-TRBJ usage matched between naive CXCR3-negative and CXCR3-positive cells but not between memory cells.

This CDR3 spans 12 amino acids. Germline lookup yields CDR1 SGDLS and CDR2 YYNGEE. TRB cDNA libraries were made by UMI-labeled 5' RACE. Reprocessing the 5' RACE reads, TCRdb reports a single entry for every CDR3 protein and omits DNA. Its listing shows around 160,000 distinct CDR3 sequences. Comments on this clonotype: Its target is unknown.

The chain is built from TRBV9 and TRBJ2-1. The TCR sequence derives from a human donor in good health. Some clones in this sample may be carry-over from other donors' samples. The material sequenced was naive CXCR3+ CD8+ T cells from blood. Specified subset: CD45RO-CCR7+CD27+CD95- naive CD8+ T cells expressing CXCR3 (TNR3+). The CDR3 protein is CASSAVDNEQFF.